Presented here are 19 T cell receptor beta chains from one specimen sequenced in a study of cytomegalovirus exposure and HLA in healthy donors. This PCR relied on a set of 60 Vbeta primers and 13 Jbeta primers. Sequenced by immunoSEQ multiplex PCR; TCRdb stores in-frame clones only, minus some. Among just over 150,000 clones listed, roughly 85% were seen once. The sequenced sample was PBMCs. The receptor source for this set is a young woman in good health and CMV-seronegative.

The genes are TRBV23-1 and TRBJ2-3, with TRBD1 matching over 7 bases. TRBV23-1 is known as an ORF, though its function is uncertain. The CDR3 is made up of 13 amino acids. J gave up 0 bases and V 6 bases, and 0 bases lay outside the gene matches. CDR3 region: CASRGQSTDTQYF. DNA for the CDR3: TGCGCCAGCAGGGGACAGAGCACAGATACGCAGTATTTT.

The rearrangement links TRBV6-5 to TRBJ2-1; 10 nucleotides agree with TRBD2. The CDR3 loop spans 15 amino acids. The ends lost 5 bases at V and 4 bases at J; junction bases unmatched: 5. Germline CDR1 MNHEY, CDR2 SVGAGI. The CDR3 nucleotides are TGTGCCAGCAGTCTTAGCGGGAGGCCGTACAATGAGCAGTTCTTC. Residues: CASSLSGRPYNEQFF.

The rearrangement joins TRBV5-5 to TRBJ2-5; maybe TRBD2 (5 bases). Germline V gene data show CDR1 as SGHKS and CDR2 as YYEKEE (reference sequence). The CDR3 runs 15 residues. V lost 2 bases and J lost 5, with 16 bases in between. The CDR3: CASSFVPGLGETQYF. CDR3 coding DNA: TGTGCCAGCAGCTTTGTTCCGGGGTTAGGGGAGACCCAGTACTTC.

This clone was counted a few times. The chain is built from TRBV9 and TRBJ2-3, with 7 bases identical to TRBD1. V trimming: 3 bases; J trimming: 6 bases; junction bases outside the gene matches: 7. Germline-derived CDR1 and CDR2 are SGDLS and YYNGEE. CDR3 length: 14 residues. The CDR3 nucleotides read TGTGCCAGCAGCGAGGGGGCTGTAAGGGATACGCAGTATTTT. It codes for CASSEGAVRDTQYF.

This rearrangement joins TRBV30 to TRBJ1-3; tentatively, D is TRBD1 (5 bases). This CDR3 comprises 18 residues. V was shortened by 1 base and J by 0 bases, with 19 bases between the two germline ends. Per germline, CDR1 GTSNPN and CDR2 SVGIG (reference sequence). CDR3 DNA sequence: TGTGCCTGGAGTGGTAAAGGCCTGTTGGGGGGCTCTGGAAACACCATATATTTT. This codes for CAWSGKGLLGGSGNTIYF.

This clone was seen just once. This rearrangement joins TRBV7-6 to TRBJ1-6, with D tentatively TRBD1 (6 bases). Germline values: CDR1 SGHVS, CDR2 FNYEAQ. The CDR3 is 15 amino acids. With 0 bases removed from V and 6 bases from J, the gap between germline ends came to 9 bases. The DNA of the CDR3 is TGTGCCAGCAGCTTAGCCGGACAGAGTAATTCACCCCTCCACTTT. It yields the protein CASSLAGQSNSPLHF.

The genes are TRBV15 and TRBJ2-3; D not certain. V lost 0 bases and J lost 1, with 5 bases in between. Germline-derived CDR1 and CDR2 are LNHNV and YYDKDF (reference sequence). The CDR3 extends over 14 amino acids. The CDR3, as DNA: TGTGCCACCAGCAGAGATCCCGGCACAGATACGCAGTATTTT. Translated: CATSRDPGTDTQYF.

The J gene is TRBJ1-2, the V gene TRBV5-4, with 9 nucleotides matching TRBD1. The J segment lost 8 bases and the V segment lost 4 bases, leaving 9 bases of the junction unmatched. This CDR3 contains 14 residues. The germline CDR1 and CDR2 sequences are SGHNT and YYREEE (reference sequence). CDR3 loop: CASSDGTGTGGYTF. The CDR3 nucleotides read TGTGCCAGCAGCGATGGGACAGGGACTGGGGGCTACACCTTC.

This clone has just a few counts. The chain is built from TRBV9 and TRBJ2-2, with 7 bases aligning to TRBD2. V was clipped by 0 bases and J by 2 bases; unmatched bases: 7. The CDR3 runs 17 residues. Per the germline V gene, CDR1 is SGDLS and CDR2 is YYNGEE. CDR3 bases: TGTGCCAGCAGCGTAGCTCGGGGGGAGGTCAACACCGGGGAGCTGTTTTTT. Protein: CASSVARGEVNTGELFF.

In regard to this clone: The CDR3 ends on some other residue instead of the conserved phenylalanine or tryptophan, so this is likely a read error. This chain links TRBV9 with TRBJ1-3, with a possible D match to TRBD1 (6 bases). Trimming pared 4 bases from V and 1 base from J, leaving 24 bases between. CDR3 length equals 19 residues. Germline values: CDR1 SGDLS, CDR2 YYNGEE. The CDR3 DNA sequence: TGTGCCAGCAGCCTCCGGGACACCAGACGTTGGGAGTCTGGAAACACCATATATTCT. Protein: CASSLRDTRRWESGNTIYS.

Only a few counts were recorded for this clone. This rearrangement joins TRBV11-2 to TRBJ2-7; D not resolved. V was clipped by 7 bases and J by 6 bases, with 22 bases between them. CDR3 size: 15 residues. Germline values: CDR1 SGHAT, CDR2 FQNNGV. CDR3 amino acids: CASTFSVSPNSEQYF. In DNA, the CDR3 is TGTGCCAGCACCTTCTCCGTTTCACCCAACAGCGAGCAGTACTTC.

The chain carries TRBV19 and TRBJ1-5; the D is unclear. The V gene's germline CDR1 is LNHDA and CDR2 SQIVND (reference sequence). CDR3 length: 15 amino acids. V dropped 3 bases and J dropped 0 bases, with 9 bases sitting between them. CDR3 bases: TGTGCCAGTAGTATGGGCAGGTATAGCAATCAGCCCCAGCATTTT. Translated, it gives CASSMGRYSNQPQHF. The whole variable domain, remainder taken from reference TRBV19 and TRBJ1-5, is DGGITQSPKYLFRKEGQNVTLSCEQNLNHDAMYWYRQDPGQGLRLIYYSQIVNDFQKGDIAEGYSVSREKKESFPLTVTSAQKNPTAFYLCASSMGRYSNQPQHFGDGTRLSIL.

The rearrangement joins TRBV25-1 to TRBJ2-3; possibly TRBD1 for D (6 bases). CDR1 MGHDK and CDR2 SYGVNS come from the germline V gene. The CDR3 is 16 residues long. The V and J ends lost 6 bases and 2 bases respectively, with 18 bases between them. Here the CDR3 reads CASSDDRSGVTDTQYF. CDR3 bases: TGTGCCAGCAGCGACGACCGGTCAGGGGTCACAGATACGCAGTATTTT.

CDR3 sequence: CAWSKQVSYEQYF. CDR3 in DNA: TGTGCCTGGAGTAAGCAGGTTTCCTACGAGCAGTACTTC. This chain uses TRBV30 with TRBJ2-7; no reliable D call. CDR1 and CDR2 (germline): GTSNPN, SVGIG (reference sequence). This CDR3 contains 13 residues. Between the trimmed V and J ends, which lost 2 bases and 1 base, there was a span of 9 bases.

The V and J genes are TRBV6-5 and TRBJ1-1; no clear D gene. Trimming pared 5 bases from V and 5 bases from J, leaving 15 bases between. The CDR3 covers 14 residues. In germline, CDR1 is MNHEY, CDR2 SVGAGI. The CDR3 DNA sequence: TGTGCCAGCAGTCCCGCTTCGGTTTTAACTGAAGCTTTCTTT. Translated, it gives CASSPASVLTEAFF.

V gene TRBV2 combines with J gene TRBJ2-7; 9 bases are a match to TRBD1. There are 12 residues in the CDR3. J lost 4 bases, V lost 6 bases, and 1 base had no gene match. Germline assignment: CDR1 SNHLY and CDR2 FYNNEI. CDR3: CASSGTGYEQYF. The CDR3 DNA sequence: TGTGCCAGCAGCGGGACAGGGTACGAGCAGTACTTC.

In DNA, the CDR3 is TGTGCCAGCAGCGCACGCGGGCGGGGGTTCTACAATGAGCAGTTCTTC. Translating it yields CASSARGRGFYNEQFF. V usage is TRBV11-2 and J usage is TRBJ2-1; 7 bases align to TRBD2. Germline V gives CDR1 SGHAT, CDR2 FQNNGV. After removal of 5 bases from V and 3 bases from J, the junction contained 10 bases not matched to a gene. The CDR3 has 16 amino acids.

This clone was observed a few times. CDR3 bases: TGTGCCAGCAGAAGGGGTTCCGGGGCCAACGTCCTGACTTTC. It encodes CASRRGSGANVLTF. This rearrangement joins TRBV6-6 to TRBJ2-6; tentatively, D is TRBD1 (5 bases). Per germline, CDR1 MNHNY and CDR2 SVGAGI (reference sequence). The ends were cut back, 6 bases at V and 4 bases at J, with 10 bases in the middle. The CDR3 runs to 14 residues.

The chain combines TRBV2 with TRBJ2-3, with a possible D match to TRBD1 (5 bases). The CDR3 runs 14 residues. Germline V gene sequence: CDR1 SNHLY, CDR2 FYNNEI. V lost 4 bases and J lost 3, with 11 bases in between. The CDR3 DNA reads as TGTGCCAGCAGTGGGGGTCAGGGAACAGATACGCAGTATTTT. It translates to CASSGGQGTDTQYF.